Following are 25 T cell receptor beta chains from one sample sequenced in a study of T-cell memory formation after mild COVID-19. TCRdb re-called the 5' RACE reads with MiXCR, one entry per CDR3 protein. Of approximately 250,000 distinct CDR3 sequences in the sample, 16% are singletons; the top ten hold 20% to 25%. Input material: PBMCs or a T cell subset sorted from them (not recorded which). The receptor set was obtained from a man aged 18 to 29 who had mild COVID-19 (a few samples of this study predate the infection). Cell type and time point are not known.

The CDR3 protein is CASSLVAGASSDEQFF. The CDR3 nucleotides are TGTGCCAGCAGCTTAGTAGCGGGGGCCTCTTCCGATGAGCAGTTCTTC. The chain is built from TRBV7-6 and TRBJ2-1; 9 bases are shared with TRBD2. Germline CDR1 SGHVS, CDR2 FNYEAQ. With 1 base clipped from V and 8 bases from J, the junction kept 9 bases outside the gene matches. This CDR3 region has 16 residues. Full variable domain (remainder filled in from reference TRBV7-6 and TRBJ2-1): GAGVSQSPRYKVTKRGQDVALRCDPISGHVSLYWYRQALGQGPEFLTYFNYEAQQDKSGLPNDRFSAERPEGSISTLTIQRTEQRDSAMYRCASSLVAGASSDEQFFGPGTRLTVL.

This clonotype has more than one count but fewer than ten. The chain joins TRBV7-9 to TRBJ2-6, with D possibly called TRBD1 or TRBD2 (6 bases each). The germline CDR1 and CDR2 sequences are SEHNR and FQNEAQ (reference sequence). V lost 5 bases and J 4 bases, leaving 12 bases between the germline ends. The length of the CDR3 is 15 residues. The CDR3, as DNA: TGTGCCAGCAGCCCCAGGAGGGGGGGGGCCAACGTCCTGACTTTC. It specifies CASSPRRGGANVLTF.

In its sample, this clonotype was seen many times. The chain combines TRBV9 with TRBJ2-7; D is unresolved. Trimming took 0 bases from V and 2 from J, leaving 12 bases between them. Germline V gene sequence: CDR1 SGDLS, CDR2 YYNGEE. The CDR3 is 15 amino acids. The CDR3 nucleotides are TGTGCCAGCAGCGTAGTGGCAGGTGCCACCTACGAGCAGTACTTC. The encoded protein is CASSVVAGATYEQYF.

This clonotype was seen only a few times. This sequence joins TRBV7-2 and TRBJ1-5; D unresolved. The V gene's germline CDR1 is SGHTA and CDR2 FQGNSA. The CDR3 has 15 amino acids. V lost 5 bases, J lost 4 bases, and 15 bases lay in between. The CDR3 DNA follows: TGTGCCAGCAGCCCTCCGGCACGAACGAATCAGCCCCAGCATTTT. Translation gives CASSPPARTNQPQHF.

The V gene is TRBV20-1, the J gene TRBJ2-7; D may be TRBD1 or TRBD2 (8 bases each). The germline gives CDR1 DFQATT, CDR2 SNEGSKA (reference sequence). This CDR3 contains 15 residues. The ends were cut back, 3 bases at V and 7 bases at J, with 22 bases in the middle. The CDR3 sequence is CSASGGGTGVNEQYF. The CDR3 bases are TGCAGTGCTAGCGGCGGGGGGACAGGAGTGAATGAGCAGTACTTC.

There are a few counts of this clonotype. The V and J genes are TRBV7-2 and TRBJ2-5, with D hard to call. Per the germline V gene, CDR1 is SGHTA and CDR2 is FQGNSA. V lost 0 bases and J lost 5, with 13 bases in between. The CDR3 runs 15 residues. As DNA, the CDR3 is TGTGCCAGCAGCTTAGCCCCTCATGGTGTGGAGACCCAGTACTTC. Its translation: CASSLAPHGVETQYF.

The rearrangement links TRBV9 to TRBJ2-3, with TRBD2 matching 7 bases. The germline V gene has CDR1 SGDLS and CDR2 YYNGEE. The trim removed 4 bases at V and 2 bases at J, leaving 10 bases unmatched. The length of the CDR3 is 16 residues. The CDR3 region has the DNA TGTGCCAGCAGCCTACTGGCGGGGGACTTCACAGATACGCAGTATTTT. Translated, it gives CASSLLAGDFTDTQYF.

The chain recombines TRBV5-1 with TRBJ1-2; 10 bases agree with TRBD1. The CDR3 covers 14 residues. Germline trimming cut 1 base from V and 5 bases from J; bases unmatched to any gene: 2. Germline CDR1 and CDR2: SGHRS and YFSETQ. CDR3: CASSLRTGGYGYTF. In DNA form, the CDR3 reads TGCGCCAGCAGCTTGAGGACAGGGGGTTATGGCTACACCTTC.

DNA for the CDR3: TGTGCCAGCAGGGATGGGGGGTTAGAGACCCAGTACTTC. Translated, it gives CASRDGGLETQYF. The rearrangement joins TRBV7-9 to TRBJ2-5; D possibly corresponds to TRBD2 (6 bases). The CDR3 has 13 residues. The germline V gene encodes CDR1 SEHNR and CDR2 FQNEAQ (reference sequence). Deletions cut 6 bases from V and 4 bases from J, with 12 bases between.

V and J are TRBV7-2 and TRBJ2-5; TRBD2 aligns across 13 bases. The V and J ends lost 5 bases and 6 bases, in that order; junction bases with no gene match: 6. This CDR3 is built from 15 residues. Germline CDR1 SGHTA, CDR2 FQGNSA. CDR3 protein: CASSLTSGGAQTQYF. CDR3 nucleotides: TGTGCCAGCAGCCTCACTAGCGGGGGGGCCCAGACCCAGTACTTC.

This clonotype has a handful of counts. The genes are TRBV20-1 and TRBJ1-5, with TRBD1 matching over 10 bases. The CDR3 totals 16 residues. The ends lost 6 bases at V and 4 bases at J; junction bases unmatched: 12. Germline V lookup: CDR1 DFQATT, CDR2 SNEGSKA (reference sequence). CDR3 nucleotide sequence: TGCAGTGCCAGACGCAATCCGGGACAGGGGAATCAGCCCCAGCATTTT. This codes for CSARRNPGQGNQPQHF.

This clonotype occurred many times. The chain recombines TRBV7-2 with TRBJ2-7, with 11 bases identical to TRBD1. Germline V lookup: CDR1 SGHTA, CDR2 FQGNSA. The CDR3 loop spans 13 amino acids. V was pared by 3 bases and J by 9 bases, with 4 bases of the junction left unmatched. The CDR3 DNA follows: TGTGCCAGCAGCTTGGGGACAGGGGGAAGGCAGTACGTC. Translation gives CASSLGTGGRQYV.

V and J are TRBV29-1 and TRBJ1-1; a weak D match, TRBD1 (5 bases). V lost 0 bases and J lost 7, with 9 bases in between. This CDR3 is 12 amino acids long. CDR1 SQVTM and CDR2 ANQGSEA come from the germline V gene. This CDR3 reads CSVEDGGGEAFF. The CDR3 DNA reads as TGCAGCGTTGAAGATGGGGGGGGTGAAGCTTTCTTT.

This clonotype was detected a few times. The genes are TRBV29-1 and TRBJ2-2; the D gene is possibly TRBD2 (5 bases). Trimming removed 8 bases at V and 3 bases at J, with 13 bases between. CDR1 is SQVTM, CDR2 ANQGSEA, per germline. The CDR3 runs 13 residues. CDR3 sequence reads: CSFRDRYTGELFF. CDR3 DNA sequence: TGCAGCTTCCGGGATAGGTACACCGGGGAGCTGTTTTTT.

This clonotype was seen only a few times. The CDR3 nucleotides are TGCGCCAGCAGAGTAGGGGGAGGGTTTGAAGCTTTCTTT. The encoded protein is CASRVGGGFEAFF. This chain joins TRBV5-1 and TRBJ1-1; a weak D match, TRBD1 (6 bases). Trimming took off 5 bases at V and 7 bases at J, with 15 bases between the two ends. The germline V gene has CDR1 SGHRS and CDR2 YFSETQ. The CDR3 is 13 residues long.

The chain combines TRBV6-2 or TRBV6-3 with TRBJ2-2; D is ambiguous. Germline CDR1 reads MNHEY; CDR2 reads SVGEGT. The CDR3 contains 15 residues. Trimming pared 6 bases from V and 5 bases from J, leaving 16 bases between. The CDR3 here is CASSPTPRRTGELFF. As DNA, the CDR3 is TGTGCCAGCAGCCCAACCCCCCGAAGGACCGGGGAGCTGTTTTTT.

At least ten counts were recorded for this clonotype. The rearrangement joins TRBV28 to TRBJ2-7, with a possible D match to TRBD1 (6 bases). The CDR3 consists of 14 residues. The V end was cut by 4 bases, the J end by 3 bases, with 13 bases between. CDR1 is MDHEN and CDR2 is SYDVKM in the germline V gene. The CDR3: CASSSPGQSYEQYV. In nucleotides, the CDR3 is TGTGCCAGCAGTTCCCCGGGACAAAGCTACGAGCAGTACGTC.

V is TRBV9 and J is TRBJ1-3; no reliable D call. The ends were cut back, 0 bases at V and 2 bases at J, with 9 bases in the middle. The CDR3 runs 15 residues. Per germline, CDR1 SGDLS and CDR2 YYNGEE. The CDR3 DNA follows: TGTGCCAGCAGCGTAGCTTCCGGAGCTGGAAACACCATATATTTT. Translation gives CASSVASGAGNTIYF.

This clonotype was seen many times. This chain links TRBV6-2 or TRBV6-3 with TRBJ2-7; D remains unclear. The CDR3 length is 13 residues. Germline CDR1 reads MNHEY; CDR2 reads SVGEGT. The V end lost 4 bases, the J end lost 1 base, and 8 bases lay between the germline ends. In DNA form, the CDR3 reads TGTGCCAGCAGTTCCCCTTGGTCCTACGAGCAGTACTTC. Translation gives CASSSPWSYEQYF.

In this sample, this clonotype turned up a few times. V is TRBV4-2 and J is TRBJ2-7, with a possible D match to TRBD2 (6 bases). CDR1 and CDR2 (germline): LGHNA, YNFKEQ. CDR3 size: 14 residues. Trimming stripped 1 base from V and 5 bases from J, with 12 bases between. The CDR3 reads CASSQGPGDHEQYF. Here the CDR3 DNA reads TGTGCCAGCAGCCAAGGGCCGGGGGACCACGAGCAGTACTTC.

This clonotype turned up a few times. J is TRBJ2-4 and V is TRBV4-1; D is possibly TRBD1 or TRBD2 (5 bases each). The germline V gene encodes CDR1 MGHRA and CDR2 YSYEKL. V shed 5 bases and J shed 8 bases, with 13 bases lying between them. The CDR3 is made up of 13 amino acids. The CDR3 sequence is CASSADRDDIQYF. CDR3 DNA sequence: TGCGCCAGCAGCGCCGACCGGGACGACATTCAGTACTTC.

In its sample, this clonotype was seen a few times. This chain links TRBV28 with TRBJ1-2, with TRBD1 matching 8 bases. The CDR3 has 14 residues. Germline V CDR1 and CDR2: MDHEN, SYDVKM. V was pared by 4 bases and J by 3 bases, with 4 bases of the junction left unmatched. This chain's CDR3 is CASSSGQGDYGYTF. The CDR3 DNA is TGTGCCAGCAGTTCTGGACAGGGAGACTATGGCTACACCTTC.

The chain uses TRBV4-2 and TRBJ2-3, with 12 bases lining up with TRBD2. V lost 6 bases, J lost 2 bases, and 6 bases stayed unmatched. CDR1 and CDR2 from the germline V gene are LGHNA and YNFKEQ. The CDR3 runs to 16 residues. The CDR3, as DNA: TGTGCCAGCAGTCCCGGGACTAGCGGGTTCACAGATACGCAGTATTTT. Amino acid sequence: CASSPGTSGFTDTQYF.

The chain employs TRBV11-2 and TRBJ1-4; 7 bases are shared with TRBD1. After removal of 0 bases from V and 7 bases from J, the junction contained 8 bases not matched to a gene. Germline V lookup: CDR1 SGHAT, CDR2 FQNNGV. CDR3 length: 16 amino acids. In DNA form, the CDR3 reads TGTGCCAGCAGCTTAGAGCGACAGGGCTCTTTTGAAAAACTGTTTTTT. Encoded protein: CASSLERQGSFEKLFF.

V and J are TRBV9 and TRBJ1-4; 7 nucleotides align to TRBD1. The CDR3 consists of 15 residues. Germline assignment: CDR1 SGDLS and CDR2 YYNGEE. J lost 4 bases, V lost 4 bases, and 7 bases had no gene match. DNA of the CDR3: TGTGCCAGCAGCCCCAGGGGGAGGGATAATGAAAAACTGTTTTTT. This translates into CASSPRGRDNEKLFF.